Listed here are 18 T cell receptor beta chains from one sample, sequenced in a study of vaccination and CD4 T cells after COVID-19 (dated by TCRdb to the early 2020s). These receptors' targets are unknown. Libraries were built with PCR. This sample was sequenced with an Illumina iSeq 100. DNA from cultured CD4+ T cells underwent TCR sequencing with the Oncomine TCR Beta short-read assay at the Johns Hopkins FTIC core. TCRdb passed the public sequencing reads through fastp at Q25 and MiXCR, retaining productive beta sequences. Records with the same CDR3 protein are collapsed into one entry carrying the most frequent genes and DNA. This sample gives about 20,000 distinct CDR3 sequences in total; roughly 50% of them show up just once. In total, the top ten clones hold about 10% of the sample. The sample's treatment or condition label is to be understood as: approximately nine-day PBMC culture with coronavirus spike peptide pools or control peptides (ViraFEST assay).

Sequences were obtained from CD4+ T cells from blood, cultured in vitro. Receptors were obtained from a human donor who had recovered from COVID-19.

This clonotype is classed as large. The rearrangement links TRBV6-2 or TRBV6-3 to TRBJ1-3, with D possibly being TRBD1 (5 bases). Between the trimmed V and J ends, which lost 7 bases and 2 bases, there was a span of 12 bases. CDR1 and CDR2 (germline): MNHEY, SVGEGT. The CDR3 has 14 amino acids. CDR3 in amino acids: CASTQAGTGNTIYF. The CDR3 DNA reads TGTGCCAGCACCCAAGCAGGGACTGGAAACACCATATATTTT.

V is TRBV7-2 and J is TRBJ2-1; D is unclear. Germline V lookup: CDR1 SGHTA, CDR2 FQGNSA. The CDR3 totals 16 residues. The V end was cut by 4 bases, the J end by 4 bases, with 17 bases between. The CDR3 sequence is CASSSIWVPPYNEQFF. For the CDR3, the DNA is TGTGCCAGCAGCTCTATATGGGTTCCGCCATACAATGAGCAGTTCTTC.

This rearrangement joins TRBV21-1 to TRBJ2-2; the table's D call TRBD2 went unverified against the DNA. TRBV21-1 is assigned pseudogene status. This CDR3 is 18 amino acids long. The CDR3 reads CASSKARYSGGDTGELFF. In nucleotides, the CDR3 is TGTGCCAGCAGCAAAGCGCGATATAGCGGGGGAGACACCGGGGAGCTGTTTTTT.

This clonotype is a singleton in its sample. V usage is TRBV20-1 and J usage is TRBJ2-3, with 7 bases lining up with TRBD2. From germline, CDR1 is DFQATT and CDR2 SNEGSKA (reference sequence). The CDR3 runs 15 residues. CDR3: CRLGGGGSLADTQYF. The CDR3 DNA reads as TGCAGGCTCGGGGGTGGCGGGAGTTTGGCAGATACGCAGTATTTT.

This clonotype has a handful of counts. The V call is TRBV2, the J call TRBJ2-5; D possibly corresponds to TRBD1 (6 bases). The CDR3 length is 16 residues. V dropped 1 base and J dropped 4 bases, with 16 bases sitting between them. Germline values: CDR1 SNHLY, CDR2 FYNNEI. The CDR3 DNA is TGTGCCAGCAGTGAAGTCGGGCGGCAAGGGGGAGAGACCCAGTACTTC. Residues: CASSEVGRQGGETQYF.

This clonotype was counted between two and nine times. The CDR3 DNA follows: TGTGCCAGTAGTAATATAGGGTTGGGAAGCACTGAAGCTTTCTTT. Protein: CASSNIGLGSTEAFF. The chain has TRBV19 and TRBJ1-1; unclear D gene. The CDR3 spans 15 residues. The V gene's germline CDR1 is LNHDA and CDR2 SQIVND (reference sequence). V shed 4 bases and J shed 4 bases, with 16 bases lying between them.

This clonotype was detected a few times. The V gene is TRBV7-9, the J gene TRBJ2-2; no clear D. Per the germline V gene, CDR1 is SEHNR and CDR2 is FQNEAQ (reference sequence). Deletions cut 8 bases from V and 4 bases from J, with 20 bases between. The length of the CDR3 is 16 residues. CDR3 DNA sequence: TGTGCCAGCCGCCCTAAGCCTAAAGCGTCCACCGGGGAGCTGTTTTTT. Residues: CASRPKPKASTGELFF.

The CDR3 DNA sequence: TGTGCCAGCAGCCAAGATAGGGGGATCTATGGCTACACCTTC. It codes for CASSQDRGIYGYTF. This chain links TRBV14 with TRBJ1-2; D perhaps matches TRBD1 (6 bases). Looked up from germline, CDR1 is SGHDN and CDR2 is FVKESK. V gave up 0 bases and J gave up 4 bases, with 9 bases separating them. The CDR3 length is 14 residues.

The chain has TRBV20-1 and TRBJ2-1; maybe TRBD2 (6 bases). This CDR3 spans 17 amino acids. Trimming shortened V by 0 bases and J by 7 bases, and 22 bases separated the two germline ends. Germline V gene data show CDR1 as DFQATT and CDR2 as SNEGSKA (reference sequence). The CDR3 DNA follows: TGCAGTGCTAGAGACGGGACTGGAAACGGCGGTGTGAATGAGCAGTTCTTC. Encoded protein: CSARDGTGNGGVNEQFF.

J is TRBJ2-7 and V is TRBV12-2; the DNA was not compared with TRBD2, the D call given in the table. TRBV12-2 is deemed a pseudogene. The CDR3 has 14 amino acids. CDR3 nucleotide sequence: TGTGCAAGTCGCTTAGGACTAGACCCTGGGGAGCAGTACTTC. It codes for CASRLGLDPGEQYF.

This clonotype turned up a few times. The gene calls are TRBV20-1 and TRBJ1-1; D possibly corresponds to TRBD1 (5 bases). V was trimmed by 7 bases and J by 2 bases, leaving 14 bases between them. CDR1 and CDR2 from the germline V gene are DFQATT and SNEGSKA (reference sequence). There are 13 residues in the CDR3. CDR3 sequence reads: CSVSTRGNTEAFF. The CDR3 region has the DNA TGCAGTGTTAGTACGAGGGGAAACACTGAAGCTTTCTTT.

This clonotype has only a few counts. CDR3 bases: TGTGCCAGCAGCTTAGTAGTGAGCGGGGGGGCGGAGACCCAGTACTTC. This gives the protein CASSLVVSGGAETQYF. This chain uses TRBV7-6 with TRBJ2-5, with TRBD2 matching 10 bases. Losses at the gene ends were 1 base for V and 5 bases for J; bases not matched to a gene: 7. The CDR3 runs 16 residues. In germline, CDR1 is SGHVS, CDR2 FNYEAQ.

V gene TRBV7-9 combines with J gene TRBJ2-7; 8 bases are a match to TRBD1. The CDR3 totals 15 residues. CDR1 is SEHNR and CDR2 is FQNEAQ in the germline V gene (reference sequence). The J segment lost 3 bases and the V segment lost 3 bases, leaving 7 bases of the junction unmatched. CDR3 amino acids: CASSFKGQGDYEQYF. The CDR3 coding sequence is TGTGCCAGCAGCTTCAAAGGACAGGGAGACTACGAGCAGTACTTC.

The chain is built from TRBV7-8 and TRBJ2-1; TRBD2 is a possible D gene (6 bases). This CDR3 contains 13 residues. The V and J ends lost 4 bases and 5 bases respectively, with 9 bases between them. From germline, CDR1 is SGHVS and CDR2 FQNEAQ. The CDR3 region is CASSSGLDNEQFF. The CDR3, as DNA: TGTGCCAGCAGCTCGGGACTCGACAATGAGCAGTTCTTC.

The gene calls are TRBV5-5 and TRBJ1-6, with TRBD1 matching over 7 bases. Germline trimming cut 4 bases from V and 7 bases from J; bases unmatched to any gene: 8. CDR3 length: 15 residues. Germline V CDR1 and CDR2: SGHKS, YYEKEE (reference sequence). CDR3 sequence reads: CASSRRTGTNSPLHF. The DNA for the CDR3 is TGTGCCAGCAGCCGCAGGACAGGAACAAATTCACCCCTCCACTTT.

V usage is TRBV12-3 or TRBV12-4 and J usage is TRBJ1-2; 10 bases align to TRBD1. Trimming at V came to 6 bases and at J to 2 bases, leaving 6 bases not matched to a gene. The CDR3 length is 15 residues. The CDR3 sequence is CASSSGQGTNYGYTF. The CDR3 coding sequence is TGTGCCAGCAGCTCGGGACAGGGGACCAACTATGGCTACACCTTC.

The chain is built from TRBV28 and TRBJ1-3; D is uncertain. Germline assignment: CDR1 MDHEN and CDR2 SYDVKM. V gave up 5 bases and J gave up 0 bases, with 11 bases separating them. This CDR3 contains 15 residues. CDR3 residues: CASSRTVRSGNTIYF. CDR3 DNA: TGTGCCAGCAGTCGAACAGTTCGCTCTGGAAACACCATATATTTT. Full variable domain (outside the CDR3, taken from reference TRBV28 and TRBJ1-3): DVKVTQSSRYLVKRTGEKVFLECVQDMDHENMFWYRQDPGLGLRLIYFSYDVKMKEKGDIPEGYSVSREKKERFSLILESASTNQTSMYLCASSRTVRSGNTIYFGEGSWLTVV.

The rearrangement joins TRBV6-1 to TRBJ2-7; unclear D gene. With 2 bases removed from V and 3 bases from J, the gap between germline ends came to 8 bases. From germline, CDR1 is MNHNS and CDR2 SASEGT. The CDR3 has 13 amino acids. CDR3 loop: CASSENWDYEQYF. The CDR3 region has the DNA TGTGCCAGCAGTGAAAACTGGGACTACGAGCAGTACTTC.